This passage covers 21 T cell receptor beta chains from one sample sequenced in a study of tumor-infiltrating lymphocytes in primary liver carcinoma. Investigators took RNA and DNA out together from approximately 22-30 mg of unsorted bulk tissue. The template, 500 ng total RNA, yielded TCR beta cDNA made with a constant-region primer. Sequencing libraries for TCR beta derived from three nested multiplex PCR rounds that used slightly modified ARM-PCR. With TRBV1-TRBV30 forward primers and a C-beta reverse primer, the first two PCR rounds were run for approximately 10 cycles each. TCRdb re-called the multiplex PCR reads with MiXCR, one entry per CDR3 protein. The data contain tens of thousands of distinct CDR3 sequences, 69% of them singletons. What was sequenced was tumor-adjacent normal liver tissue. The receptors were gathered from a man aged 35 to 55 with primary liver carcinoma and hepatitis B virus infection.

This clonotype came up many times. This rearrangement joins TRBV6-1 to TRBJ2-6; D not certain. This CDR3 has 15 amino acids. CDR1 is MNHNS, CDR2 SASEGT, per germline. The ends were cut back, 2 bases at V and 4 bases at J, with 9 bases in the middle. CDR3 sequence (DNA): TGTGCCAGCAGTGAATTCTCCCAAGGGGCCAACGTCCTGACTTTC. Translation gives CASSEFSQGANVLTF.

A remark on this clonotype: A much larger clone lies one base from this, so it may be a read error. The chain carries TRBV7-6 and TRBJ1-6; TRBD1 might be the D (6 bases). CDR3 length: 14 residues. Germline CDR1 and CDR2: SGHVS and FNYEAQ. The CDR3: CAGSLFGGNSPLHF. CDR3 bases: TGTGCCGGCAGCCTATTTGGGGGCAATTCACCCCTCCACTTT.

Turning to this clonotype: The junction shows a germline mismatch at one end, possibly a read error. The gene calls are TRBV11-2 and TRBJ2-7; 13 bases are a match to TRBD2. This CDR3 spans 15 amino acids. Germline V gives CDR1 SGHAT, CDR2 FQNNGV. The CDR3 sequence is CASSFGLAGAYEQCF. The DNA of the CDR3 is TGTGCCAGCAGTTTCGGACTAGCGGGGGCCTACGAGCAGTGCTTC.

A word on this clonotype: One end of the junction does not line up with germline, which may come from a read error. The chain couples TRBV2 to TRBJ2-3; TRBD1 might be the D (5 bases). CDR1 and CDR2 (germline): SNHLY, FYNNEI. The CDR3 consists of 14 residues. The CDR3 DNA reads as TGTACCAGCAGAGAAGACAGAGACACAGATACGCAGTATTTT. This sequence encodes CTSREDRDTDTQYF.

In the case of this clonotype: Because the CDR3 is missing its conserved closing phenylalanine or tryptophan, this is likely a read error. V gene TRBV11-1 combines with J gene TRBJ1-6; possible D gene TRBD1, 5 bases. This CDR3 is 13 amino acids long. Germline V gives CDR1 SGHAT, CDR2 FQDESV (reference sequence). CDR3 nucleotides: TGTGCCAGCAGCCGGACACTGGTTTCACACCTCCACTAT. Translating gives CASSRTLVSHLHY.

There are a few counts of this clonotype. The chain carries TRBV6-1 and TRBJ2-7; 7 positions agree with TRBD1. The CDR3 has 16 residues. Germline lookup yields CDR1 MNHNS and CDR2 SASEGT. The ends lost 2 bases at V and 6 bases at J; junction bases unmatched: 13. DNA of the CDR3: TGTGCCAGCAGTGAAACGTACGGGGACAGAAGCTTCGAGCAGTACTTC. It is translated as CASSETYGDRSFEQYF.

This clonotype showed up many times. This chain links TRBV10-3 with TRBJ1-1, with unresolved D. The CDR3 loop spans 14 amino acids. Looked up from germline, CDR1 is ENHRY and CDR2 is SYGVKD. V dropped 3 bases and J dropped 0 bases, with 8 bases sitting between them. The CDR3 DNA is TGTGCCATCAGTGATGGCAACATGAACACTGAAGCTTTCTTT. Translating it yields CAISDGNMNTEAFF.

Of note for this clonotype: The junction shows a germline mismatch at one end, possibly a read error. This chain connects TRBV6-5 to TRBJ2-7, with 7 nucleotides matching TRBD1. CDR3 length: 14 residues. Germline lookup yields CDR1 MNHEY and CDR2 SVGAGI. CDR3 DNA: TGTGCCAGCAGTCCCCCGACAGGGAACTACGAGCAATACTTC. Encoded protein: CASSPPTGNYEQYF.

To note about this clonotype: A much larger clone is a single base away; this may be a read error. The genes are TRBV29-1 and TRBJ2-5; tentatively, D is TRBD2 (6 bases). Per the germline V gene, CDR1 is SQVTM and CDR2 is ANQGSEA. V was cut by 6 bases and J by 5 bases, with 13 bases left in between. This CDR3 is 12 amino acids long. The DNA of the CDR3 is TGCAGCGTGGTGGGGGGTCGGGAGACCCAGTACTTC. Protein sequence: CSVVGGRETQYF.

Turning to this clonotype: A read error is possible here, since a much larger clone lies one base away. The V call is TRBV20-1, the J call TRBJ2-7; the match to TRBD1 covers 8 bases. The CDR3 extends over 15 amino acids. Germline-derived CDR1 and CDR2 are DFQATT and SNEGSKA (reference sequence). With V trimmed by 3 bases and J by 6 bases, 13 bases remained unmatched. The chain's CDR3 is CSASAGTGRLSEQYF. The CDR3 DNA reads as TGCAGTGCTAGTGCGGGGACAGGTCGGCTCAGCGAGCAGTACTTC.

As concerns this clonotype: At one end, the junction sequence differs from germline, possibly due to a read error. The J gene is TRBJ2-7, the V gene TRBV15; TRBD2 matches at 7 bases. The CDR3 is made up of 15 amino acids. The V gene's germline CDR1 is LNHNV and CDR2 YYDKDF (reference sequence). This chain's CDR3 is CATNRDGGSSYEQYF. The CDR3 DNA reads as TGTGCCACCAACAGAGATGGCGGGAGTTCCTACGAGCAGTACTTC.

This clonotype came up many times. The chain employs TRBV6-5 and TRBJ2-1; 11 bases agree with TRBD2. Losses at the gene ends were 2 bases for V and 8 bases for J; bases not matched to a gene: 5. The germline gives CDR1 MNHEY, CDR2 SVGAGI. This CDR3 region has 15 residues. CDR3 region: CASSYTGTSGDEQFF. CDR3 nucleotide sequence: TGTGCCAGCAGTTACACCGGGACTAGCGGCGATGAGCAGTTCTTC.

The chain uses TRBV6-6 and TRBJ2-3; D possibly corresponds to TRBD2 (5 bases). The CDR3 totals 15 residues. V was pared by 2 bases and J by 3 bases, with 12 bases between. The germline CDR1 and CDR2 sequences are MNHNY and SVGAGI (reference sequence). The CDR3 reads CASSYLARRTDTQYF. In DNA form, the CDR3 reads TGTGCCAGCAGTTACCTTGCTAGGAGGACAGATACGCAGTATTTT.

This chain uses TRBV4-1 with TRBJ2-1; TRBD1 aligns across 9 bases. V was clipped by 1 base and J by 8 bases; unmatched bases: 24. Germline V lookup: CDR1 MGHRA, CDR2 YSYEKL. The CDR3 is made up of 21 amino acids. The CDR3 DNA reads TGCGCCAGCAGCCAAGGTACGCGAGGACAGGGGTTTCTCACCCCCACGGATGAGCAGTTCTTC. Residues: CASSQGTRGQGFLTPTDEQFF.

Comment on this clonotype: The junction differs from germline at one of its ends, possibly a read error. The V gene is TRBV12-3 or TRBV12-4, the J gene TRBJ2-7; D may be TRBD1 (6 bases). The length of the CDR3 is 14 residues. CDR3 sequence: CAGSLNRASYEQYF. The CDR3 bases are TGTGCCGGCAGTTTGAACAGGGCCTCATACGAGCAGTACTTC.

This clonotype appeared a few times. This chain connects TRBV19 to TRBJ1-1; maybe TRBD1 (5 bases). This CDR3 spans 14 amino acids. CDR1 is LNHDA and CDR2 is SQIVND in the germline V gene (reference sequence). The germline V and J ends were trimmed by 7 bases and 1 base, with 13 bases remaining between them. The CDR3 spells CASIPGRQNTEAFF. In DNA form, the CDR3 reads TGTGCCAGTATTCCGGGACGGCAGAACACTGAAGCTTTCTTT.

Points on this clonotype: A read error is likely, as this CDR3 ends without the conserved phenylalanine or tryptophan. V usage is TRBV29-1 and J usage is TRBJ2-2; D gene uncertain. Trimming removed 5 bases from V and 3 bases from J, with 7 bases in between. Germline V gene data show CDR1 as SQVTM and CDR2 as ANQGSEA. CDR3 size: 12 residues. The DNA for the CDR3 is TGCAGCGTTAGGCAGGACACCGGGGAGCTGTTTTTA. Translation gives CSVRQDTGELFL.

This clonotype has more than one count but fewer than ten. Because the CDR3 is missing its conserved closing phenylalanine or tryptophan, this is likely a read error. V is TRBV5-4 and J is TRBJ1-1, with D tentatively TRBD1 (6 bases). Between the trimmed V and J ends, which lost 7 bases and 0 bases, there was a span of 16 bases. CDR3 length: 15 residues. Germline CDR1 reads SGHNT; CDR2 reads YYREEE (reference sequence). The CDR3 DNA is TGTGCCAGCGGATCGGGGGGCTACATGAACACTGAAGCTTTCTCT. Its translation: CASGSGGYMNTEAFS.

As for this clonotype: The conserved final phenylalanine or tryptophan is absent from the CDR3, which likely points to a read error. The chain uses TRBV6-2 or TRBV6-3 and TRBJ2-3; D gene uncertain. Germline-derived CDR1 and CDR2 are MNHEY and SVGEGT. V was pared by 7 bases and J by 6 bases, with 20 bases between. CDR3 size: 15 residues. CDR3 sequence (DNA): TGTGCCAGCACTTCTATAGGGCCAGCGTTGGATACGCAGTATTCT. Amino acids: CASTSIGPALDTQYS.

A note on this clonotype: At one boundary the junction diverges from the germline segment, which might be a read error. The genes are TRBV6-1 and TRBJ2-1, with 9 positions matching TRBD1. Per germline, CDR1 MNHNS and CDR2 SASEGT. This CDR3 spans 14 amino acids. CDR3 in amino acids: CASRDRASYNGQFF. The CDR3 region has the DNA TGTGCTAGCAGGGACAGGGCGTCCTACAATGGGCAGTTCTTC.

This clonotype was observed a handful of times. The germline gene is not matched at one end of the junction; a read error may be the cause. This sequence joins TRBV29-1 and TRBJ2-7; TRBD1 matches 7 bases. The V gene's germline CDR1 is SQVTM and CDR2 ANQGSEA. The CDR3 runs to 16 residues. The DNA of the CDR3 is TGCAGCGTTGAAGATGTCGCAAAGACAGGGCAAAACGATCAGTACTTC. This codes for CSVEDVAKTGQNDQYF.